This T cell receptor beta chain emerged from a study of T cell responses to AZD1222 COVID-19 vaccine. TCRdb's copy holds only in-frame clones and misses some; the assay was immunoSEQ multiplex PCR. The table lists over 130,000 clones, around nine tenths of them singletons, with 4% in the top ten. The input for sequencing was peripheral blood, taken 28 days after the second AZD1222 dose. The TCR was taken from an adult who received the AZD1222 COVID-19 vaccine.

The CDR3 spells CASSVGLAGTNTGELFF. The CDR3 DNA reads as TGTGCCAGCAGCGTCGGACTAGCGGGGACGAACACCGGGGAGCTGTTTTTT. This chain connects TRBV9 to TRBJ2-2; the match to TRBD2 covers 12 bases. The germline V gene has CDR1 SGDLS and CDR2 YYNGEE. The CDR3 length is 17 residues. J lost 0 bases, V lost 2 bases, and 2 bases had no gene match.